This T cell receptor (beta chain) emerged from a study of cytomegalovirus exposure and HLA in healthy donors. Trimming pared 4 bases from V and 3 bases from J, leaving 13 bases between. Germline CDR1 SGHRS, CDR2 YFSETQ. The CDR3 covers 15 residues. In the PCR, 60 Vbeta and 13 Jbeta primers were used. Clones were sequenced by immunoSEQ multiplex PCR, and TCRdb holds only the in-frame ones, with some missing. The sample lists about 130,000 clones, 80% occurring once. The chain carries TRBV5-1 and TRBJ1-4; no clear D. Material: PBMCs. This clonotype was obtained from a woman between 40 and 55 years old in good health and CMV-seronegative. The CDR3 region has the DNA TGCGCCAGCAGCCCCCTAGCTGTGGCTAATGAAAAACTGTTTTTT. Its protein is CASSPLAVANEKLFF.